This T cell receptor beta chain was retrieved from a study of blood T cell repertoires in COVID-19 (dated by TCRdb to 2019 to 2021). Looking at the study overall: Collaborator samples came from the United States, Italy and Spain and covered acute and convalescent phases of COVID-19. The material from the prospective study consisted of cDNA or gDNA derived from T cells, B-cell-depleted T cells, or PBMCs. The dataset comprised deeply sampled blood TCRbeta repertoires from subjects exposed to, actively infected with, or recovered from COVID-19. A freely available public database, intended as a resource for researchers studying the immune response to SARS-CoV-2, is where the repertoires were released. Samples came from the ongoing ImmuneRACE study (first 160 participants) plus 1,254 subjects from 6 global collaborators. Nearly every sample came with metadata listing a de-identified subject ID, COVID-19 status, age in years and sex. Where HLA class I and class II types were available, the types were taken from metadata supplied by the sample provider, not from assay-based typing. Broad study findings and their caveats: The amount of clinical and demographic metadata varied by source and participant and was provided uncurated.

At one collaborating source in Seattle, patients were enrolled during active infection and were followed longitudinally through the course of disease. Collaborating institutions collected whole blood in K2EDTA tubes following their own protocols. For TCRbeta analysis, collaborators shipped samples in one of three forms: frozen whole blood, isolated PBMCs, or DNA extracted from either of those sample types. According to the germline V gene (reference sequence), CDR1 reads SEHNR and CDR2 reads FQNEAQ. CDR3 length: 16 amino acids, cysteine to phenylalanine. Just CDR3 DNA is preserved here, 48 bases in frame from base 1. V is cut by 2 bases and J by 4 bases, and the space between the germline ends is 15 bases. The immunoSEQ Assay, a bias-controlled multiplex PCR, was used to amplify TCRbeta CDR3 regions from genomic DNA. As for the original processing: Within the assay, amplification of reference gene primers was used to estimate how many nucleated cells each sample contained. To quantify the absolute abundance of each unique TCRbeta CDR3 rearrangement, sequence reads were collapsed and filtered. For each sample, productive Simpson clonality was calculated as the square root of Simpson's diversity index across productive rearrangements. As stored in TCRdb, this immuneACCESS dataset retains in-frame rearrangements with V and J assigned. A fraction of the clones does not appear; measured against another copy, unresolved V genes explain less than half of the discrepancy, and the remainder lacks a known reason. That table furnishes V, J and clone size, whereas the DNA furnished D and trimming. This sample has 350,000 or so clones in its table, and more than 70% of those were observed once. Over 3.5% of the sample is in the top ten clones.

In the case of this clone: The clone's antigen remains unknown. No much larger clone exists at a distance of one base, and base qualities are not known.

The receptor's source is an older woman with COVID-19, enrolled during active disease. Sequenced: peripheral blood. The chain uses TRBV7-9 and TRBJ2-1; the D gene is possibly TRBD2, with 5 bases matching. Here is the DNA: TGTGCCAGCAGCTTACTCGGGGAGTCGGGTTACAATGAGCAGTTCTTC. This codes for CASSLLGESGYNEQFF.